The clone carrying this T cell receptor beta chain was detected only a few times. Its antigen is currently unknown. V was clipped by 7 bases and J by 4 bases, with 11 bases between them. Germline V gene data show CDR1 as SGHKS and CDR2 as YYEKEE (reference sequence). The CDR3 is made up of 13 amino acids. This specimen comes from a study of CD8 T cells in ankylosing spondylitis. Study findings and constraints: Existing reports had already noted some motif variants in reactive arthritis synovial fluid and blood. A TCR beta motif of eight or nine highly homologous variants seemed to mark ankylosing spondylitis blood. Peripheral blood held disease-linked clones only at relatively low frequency, and these were CD8+. From matched ankylosing spondylitis synovial fluid, disease-linked clones were reportedly recovered at significantly enriched levels.

5'-RACE, quantitative and with molecular barcodes, yielded the TCR beta libraries. MiXCR, run by TCRdb on the 5' RACE reads, gives a single entry per CDR3 protein. Here the sample spans around 890,000 distinct CDR3 sequences, over 9.5% being singletons. The V and J genes are TRBV5-5 and TRBJ2-2; unclear D gene. The source is a male donor with ankylosing spondylitis. Sequencing was carried out using blood, either unsorted or a sorted T cell fraction (not recorded which). The CDR3 DNA is TGTGCCAGCCTCAGGTGGGGCACCGGGGAGCTGTTTTTT. It encodes CASLRWGTGELFF.